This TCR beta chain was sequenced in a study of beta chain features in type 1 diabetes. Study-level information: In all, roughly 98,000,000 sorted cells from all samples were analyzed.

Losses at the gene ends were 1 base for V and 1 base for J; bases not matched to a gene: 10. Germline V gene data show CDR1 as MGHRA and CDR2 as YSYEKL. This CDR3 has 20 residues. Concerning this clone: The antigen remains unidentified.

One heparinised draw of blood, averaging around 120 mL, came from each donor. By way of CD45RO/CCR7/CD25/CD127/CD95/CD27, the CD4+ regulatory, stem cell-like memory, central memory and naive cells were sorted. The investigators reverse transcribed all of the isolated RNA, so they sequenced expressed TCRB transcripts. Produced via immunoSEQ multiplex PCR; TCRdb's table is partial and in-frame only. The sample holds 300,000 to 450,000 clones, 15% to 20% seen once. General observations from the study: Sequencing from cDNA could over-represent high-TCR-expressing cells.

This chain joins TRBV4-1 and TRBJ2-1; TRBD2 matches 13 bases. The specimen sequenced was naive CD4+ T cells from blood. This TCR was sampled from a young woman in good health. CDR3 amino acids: CASSQVRGLAGPSSYNEQFF. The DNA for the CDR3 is TGCGCCAGCAGCCAAGTGAGGGGACTAGCGGGACCTTCATCCTACAATGAGCAGTTCTTC.